Below, 31 T cell receptor beta chains from the same sample are listed, as sequenced in a study of beta chain features in type 1 diabetes. Sequenced material consisted of expressed TCRB transcripts (all of the isolated RNA was reverse transcribed). The data were produced by immunoSEQ multiplex PCR, yet TCRdb's version contains in-frame clones alone and is incomplete. Of 200,000 to 250,000 clones listed, about 70% are singletons. Sequenced: naive CD4+ T cells from blood. The source is a man younger than 45 in good health.

This chain uses TRBV25-1 with TRBJ2-1, with unresolved D. The germline V gene encodes CDR1 MGHDK and CDR2 SYGVNS. Deletions cut 3 bases from V and 0 bases from J, with 9 bases between. The CDR3 contains 15 residues. CDR3 nucleotides: TGTGCCAGCAGTGACTGGACGGACTCCTACAATGAGCAGTTCTTC. This encodes CASSDWTDSYNEQFF.

This clone was picked up a small number of times. This specimen includes other DNA sequences encoding the same CDR3. The J gene is TRBJ2-5, the V gene TRBV29-1, with a possible D match to TRBD1 (6 bases). Germline-derived CDR1 and CDR2 are SQVTM and ANQGSEA. The CDR3 runs 12 residues. V gave up 1 base and J gave up 5 bases, with 8 bases separating them. The DNA of the CDR3 is TGCAGCGTTGAAGCAGGGGAGGAGACCCAGTACTTC. Protein sequence: CSVEAGEETQYF.

The chain couples TRBV15 to TRBJ2-3; D may be TRBD1 or TRBD2 (6 bases each). The germline V gene encodes CDR1 LNHNV and CDR2 YYDKDF (reference sequence). The CDR3 is made up of 15 amino acids. Trimming stripped 5 bases from V and 4 bases from J, with 16 bases between. The CDR3 sequence is CATSRDGGVADTQYF. As DNA, the CDR3 is TGTGCCACCAGCCGCGACGGGGGCGTCGCAGATACGCAGTATTTT.

The genes are TRBV18 and TRBJ2-3; weak D call: TRBD1 (5 bases). Germline values: CDR1 KGHSH, CDR2 LQKENI. Trimming shortened V by 0 bases and J by 6 bases, and 7 bases separated the two germline ends. This CDR3 has 13 residues. CDR3 amino acids: CASSPPPGDTQYF. The CDR3 DNA reads TGTGCCAGCTCACCACCTCCAGGGGATACGCAGTATTTT.

Turning to this clone: Different DNA sequences within this sample yield the same CDR3. Here the CDR3 DNA reads TGTGCCAGCAGCGTGGGAGGTGGGTCCTACAATGAGCAGTTCTTC. Translation: CASSVGGGSYNEQFF. This sequence joins TRBV9 and TRBJ2-1; possibly TRBD2 for D (6 bases). The V gene lost 2 bases and the J gene lost 1 base, with 10 bases spanning the gap. This CDR3 is built from 15 residues. Germline V gene sequence: CDR1 SGDLS, CDR2 YYNGEE.

Points on this clone: Other DNA variants within this sample encode the same CDR3. The chain recombines TRBV9 with TRBJ2-3; D uncertain. CDR3 size: 14 residues. V was clipped by 1 base and J by 0 bases, with 6 bases between them. Germline V lookup: CDR1 SGDLS, CDR2 YYNGEE. The CDR3, as DNA: TGTGCCAGCAGCGTACGGAGTAGCACAGATACGCAGTATTTT. It translates to CASSVRSSTDTQYF. Supplemented by reference TRBV9 and TRBJ2-3, the full variable domain reads DSGVTQTPKHLITATGQRVTLRCSPRSGDLSVYWYQQSLDQGLQFLIQYYNGEERAKGNILERFSAQQFPDLHSELNLSSLELGDSALYFCASSVRSSTDTQYFGPGTRLTVL.

The rearrangement joins TRBV7-9 to TRBJ2-5, with D uncertain. The CDR3 has 16 amino acids. The germline V gene encodes CDR1 SEHNR and CDR2 FQNEAQ (reference sequence). V lost 2 bases to trimming and J lost 5 bases, with 18 bases between them. The CDR3 loop is CASSLFSQTGRETQYF. CDR3 sequence (DNA): TGTGCCAGCAGCTTATTCAGTCAGACCGGCCGGGAGACCCAGTACTTC.

V and J are TRBV1 and TRBJ2-5; no DNA check was done on the table's D call, TRBD2. TRBV1 has pseudogene status. CDR3 length: 16 residues. The CDR3 region is CTSSRETSQAQETQYF. CDR3 DNA: TGCACCAGCAGCCGGGAGACTAGTCAAGCGCAGGAGACCCAGTACTTC.

The chain joins TRBV5-1 to TRBJ2-1; D possibly corresponds to TRBD2 (5 bases). This CDR3 comprises 17 residues. The germline CDR1 and CDR2 sequences are SGHRS and YFSETQ. The V and J ends lost 3 bases and 0 bases respectively, with 16 bases between them. The CDR3 region has the DNA TGCGCCAGCAGCTCAATTGGACTGGAGGCCTCCTACAATGAGCAGTTCTTC. It translates to CASSSIGLEASYNEQFF.

The chain links TRBV7-2 to TRBJ2-7; a possible D gene is TRBD1 (6 bases). The CDR3 is made up of 13 amino acids. V was cut by 5 bases and J by 1 base, with 9 bases left in between. CDR1 is SGHTA and CDR2 is FQGNSA in the germline V gene. DNA for the CDR3: TGTGCCAGCAGCGTGACAGGTTCCTACGAGCAGTACTTC. Translation gives CASSVTGSYEQYF.

This chain links TRBV2 with TRBJ2-1; maybe TRBD2 (5 bases). The germline gives CDR1 SNHLY, CDR2 FYNNEI. This CDR3 region has 11 residues. V was trimmed by 5 bases and J by 10 bases, leaving 9 bases between them. Here the CDR3 DNA reads TGTGCCAGCAGTACAAGCGGAGAGCAGTTCTTC. Its protein is CASSTSGEQFF. Based on the CDR3 plus reference TRBV2 and TRBJ2-1, the full variable domain is EPEVTQTPSHQVTQMGQEVILRCVPISNHLYFYWYRQILGQKVEFLVSFYNNEISEKSEIFDDQFSVERPDGSNFTLKIRSTKLEDSAMYFCASSTSGEQFFGPGTRLTVL.

The chain combines TRBV13 with TRBJ2-3; tentatively, D is TRBD1 or TRBD2 (6 bases each). The V and J ends lost 7 bases and 0 bases respectively, with 8 bases between them. Germline values: CDR1 PRHDT, CDR2 FYEKMQ (reference sequence). The CDR3 spans 13 residues. The CDR3 nucleotides read TGTGCCAGCACGGGGGCGAGCACAGATACGCAGTATTTT. It translates to CASTGASTDTQYF.

The J gene is TRBJ1-1, the V gene TRBV29-1, with a tentative D call TRBD1 (5 bases). The CDR3 is 12 amino acids. The germline V gene encodes CDR1 SQVTM and CDR2 ANQGSEA. V dropped 4 bases and J dropped 4 bases, with 10 bases sitting between them. CDR3 nucleotides: TGCAGCGTTGCTGGGGGGGGCACTGAAGCTTTCTTT. Translating gives CSVAGGGTEAFF.

This clone was picked up a small number of times. This chain links TRBV30 with TRBJ2-5; a weak D match, TRBD1 (6 bases). The CDR3 has 12 residues. V was trimmed by 7 bases and J by 5 bases, leaving 14 bases between them. Germline CDR1 GTSNPN, CDR2 SVGIG (reference sequence). The DNA of the CDR3 is TGTGCCTCGACAGGTCCGGCGGAGACCCAGTACTTC. This sequence encodes CASTGPAETQYF. The full variable domain, in which reference TRBV30 and TRBJ2-5 provide the parts outside the CDR3, is SQTIHQWPATLVQPVGSPLSLECTVEGTSNPNLYWYRQAAGRGLQLLFYSVGIGQISSEVPQNLSASRPQDRQFILSSKKLLLSDSGFYLCASTGPAETQYFGPGTRLLVL.

V and J are TRBV2 and TRBJ2-7, with D unresolved. Germline lookup yields CDR1 SNHLY and CDR2 FYNNEI. Trimming removed 2 bases at V and 2 bases at J, with 7 bases between. The length of the CDR3 is 13 residues. The DNA for the CDR3 is TGTGCCAGCAGTGAACTCCTAGCCTACGAGCAGTACTTC. It encodes CASSELLAYEQYF.

This chain connects TRBV4-2 to TRBJ2-5; tentatively, D is TRBD1 (5 bases). Germline assignment: CDR1 LGHNA and CDR2 YNFKEQ. This CDR3 comprises 14 residues. V was clipped by 0 bases and J by 2 bases, with 7 bases between them. In nucleotides, the CDR3 is TGTGCCAGCAGCCAAGAAACAGGACAAGAGACCCAGTACTTC. This codes for CASSQETGQETQYF.

The chain employs TRBV4-1 and TRBJ2-3, with D tentatively TRBD1 (5 bases). Germline CDR1 reads MGHRA; CDR2 reads YSYEKL. The CDR3 sequence is 14 residues long. V was pared by 2 bases and J by 5 bases, with 11 bases between. The CDR3 here is CASSQRSTGDTQYF. CDR3 nucleotide sequence: TGCGCCAGCAGCCAACGATCTACAGGAGATACGCAGTATTTT.

This sequence joins TRBV30 and TRBJ2-5; D is ambiguous. The CDR3 is made up of 13 amino acids. V was shortened by 5 bases and J by 0 bases, with 10 bases between the two germline ends. Germline values: CDR1 GTSNPN, CDR2 SVGIG (reference sequence). The CDR3 region has the DNA TGTGCCTGGGAGGCCCTGTACCAAGAGACCCAGTACTTC. It yields the protein CAWEALYQETQYF.

In nucleotides, the CDR3 is TGTGCCTGGAAGGGCAGGGGGCAGTACGAGCAGTACTTC. Its translation: CAWKGRGQYEQYF. J is TRBJ2-7 and V is TRBV30; 8 bases map to TRBD1. Germline CDR1 GTSNPN, CDR2 SVGIG (reference sequence). This CDR3 contains 13 residues. V lost 4 bases, J lost 4 bases, and 6 bases stayed unmatched.

The CDR3 is CASSEPPAYEQYF. The CDR3 coding sequence is TGTGCCAGCAGTGAACCCCCCGCCTACGAGCAGTACTTC. The chain joins TRBV25-1 to TRBJ2-7; D not resolved. Germline V gene lookup returns CDR1 MGHDK and CDR2 SYGVNS. Trimming removed 2 bases from V and 2 bases from J, with 7 bases in between. The length of the CDR3 is 13 residues.

The rearrangement links TRBV9 to TRBJ2-7, with 9 positions matching TRBD1. Unmatched junction bases numbered 9, after V lost 5 bases and J lost 3 bases. The CDR3 sequence is 15 residues long. CDR1 SGDLS and CDR2 YYNGEE come from the germline V gene. This CDR3 reads CASSQGTGQHYEQYF. The DNA of the CDR3 is TGTGCCAGCAGTCAGGGGACAGGGCAACACTACGAGCAGTACTTC.

This clone has only a few counts. The chain joins TRBV4-1 to TRBJ1-4, with no clear D. Trimming shortened V by 0 bases and J by 5 bases, and 19 bases separated the two germline ends. Germline assignment: CDR1 MGHRA and CDR2 YSYEKL. The CDR3 spans 18 residues. This CDR3 is CASSQDFFLAASNEKLFF. The CDR3 nucleotides are TGCGCCAGCAGCCAAGATTTTTTCCTGGCTGCATCCAATGAAAAACTGTTTTTT.

The chain carries TRBV2 and TRBJ1-4, with unresolved D. The CDR3 spans 13 residues. Per germline, CDR1 SNHLY and CDR2 FYNNEI. Trimming shortened V by 4 bases and J by 7 bases, and 10 bases separated the two germline ends. CDR3 DNA: TGTGCCAGCAGTGCCTTCTTTGGTGAAAAACTGTTTTTT. Protein product: CASSAFFGEKLFF.

This chain joins TRBV7-2 and TRBJ2-4; D uncertain. V shed 0 bases and J shed 0 bases, with 6 bases lying between them. The CDR3 length is 15 residues. Looked up from germline, CDR1 is SGHTA and CDR2 is FQGNSA. CDR3 residues: CASSLASLAKNIQYF. The CDR3 coding sequence is TGTGCCAGCAGCTTAGCGAGCCTAGCCAAAAACATTCAGTACTTC.

This clone was recorded a few times. The chain has TRBV10-3 and TRBJ2-5; a possible D gene is TRBD2 (5 bases). With 7 bases removed from V and 7 bases from J, the gap between germline ends came to 10 bases. CDR1 and CDR2 (germline): ENHRY, SYGVKD. The CDR3 is 11 amino acids. The CDR3 loop is CAITNGGTQYF. The CDR3, as DNA: TGTGCCATCACCAACGGAGGGACCCAGTACTTC.

This clone was counted only a few times. The V gene is TRBV29-1, the J gene TRBJ2-7, with D unresolved. Trimming took 5 bases from V and 1 from J, leaving 12 bases between them. Germline V lookup: CDR1 SQVTM, CDR2 ANQGSEA. The CDR3 runs to 13 residues. CDR3 residues: CSVYSFSSYEQYF. CDR3 in DNA: TGCAGCGTTTACAGTTTCAGTTCCTACGAGCAGTACTTC.

The V and J genes are TRBV30 and TRBJ1-5; TRBD1 is a possible D gene (5 bases). The CDR3 contains 13 residues. Deletions cut 4 bases from V and 1 base from J, with 8 bases between. Germline CDR1 and CDR2: GTSNPN and SVGIG (reference sequence). CDR3 bases: TGTGCCTGGACCCGGGACAGCAATCAGCCCCAGCATTTT. Protein product: CAWTRDSNQPQHF.

The J gene is TRBJ2-1, the V gene TRBV7-2, with TRBD2 identical over 7 bases. The CDR3 extends over 16 amino acids. With 7 bases clipped from V and 3 bases from J, the junction kept 12 bases outside the gene matches. Germline V gene sequence: CDR1 SGHTA, CDR2 FQGNSA. The CDR3 reads CASTLNGGTGYNEQFF. The CDR3 DNA follows: TGTGCCAGCACCCTGAACGGGGGGACGGGCTACAATGAGCAGTTCTTC.

The chain carries TRBV7-6 and TRBJ2-5, with D uncertain. Trimming stripped 5 bases from V and 0 bases from J, with 7 bases between. Germline V gene data show CDR1 as SGHVS and CDR2 as FNYEAQ. The CDR3 is 13 residues long. CDR3 nucleotides: TGTGCCAGCAGCCTAGGCAACCAAGAGACCCAGTACTTC. Its protein product is CASSLGNQETQYF.

The chain recombines TRBV7-2 with TRBJ2-3; TRBD2 agrees at 9 bases. J gave up 3 bases and V 3 bases, and 7 bases lay outside the gene matches. The CDR3 is made up of 16 amino acids. Looked up from germline, CDR1 is SGHTA and CDR2 is FQGNSA. The CDR3 loop is CASSLAGGPGTDTQYF. Written as DNA, the CDR3 is TGTGCCAGCAGCTTGGCGGGAGGGCCGGGTACAGATACGCAGTATTTT.

This clone was observed a handful of times. In the same sample, other DNA sequences code for this CDR3. V is TRBV29-1 and J is TRBJ2-3, with D maybe TRBD2 (6 bases). The CDR3 sequence is 14 residues long. Trimming shortened V by 7 bases and J by 1 base, and 15 bases separated the two germline ends. The germline V gene has CDR1 SQVTM and CDR2 ANQGSEA. In DNA, the CDR3 is TGCAGCGGTGGTCGAGCGGGCGGCACAGATACGCAGTATTTT. As protein: CSGGRAGGTDTQYF.